This note documents a single T cell receptor beta chain sequence. Assay used: immunoSEQ multiplex PCR; TCRdb lists only in-frame clones, some missing. The table has about 180,000 clones, about 81% seen once; the top ten hold roughly 10%. The sample belongs to a study of blood T cell repertoires in COVID-19. The CDR3 is 18 residues long. V lost 2 bases and J lost 1; bases outside the gene matches: 5. CDR1 SGDLS and CDR2 YYNGEE come from the germline V gene. The sequenced material came from peripheral blood. V and J are TRBV9 and TRBJ2-2; 13 positions match TRBD2. This TCR was sampled from a woman aged 80 or over with COVID-19, enrolled during active disease. CDR3 region: CASSVGLAGEMNTGELFF. CDR3 DNA: TGTGCCAGCAGCGTCGGACTAGCGGGGGAGATGAACACCGGGGAGCTGTTTTTT.